The clone carrying this T cell receptor (beta chain) was picked up a small number of times. Antigen: not known. Between the trimmed V and J ends, which lost 8 bases and 3 bases, there was a span of 13 bases. The CDR3 length is 13 residues. Germline V gene sequence: CDR1 MNHEY, CDR2 SMNVEV (reference sequence). This sample was included in a study of T cell repertoires in cytomegalovirus infection. Study-level background: Recently identified HLA-C-restricted and well-studied HLA-B-restricted CMV epitopes were used. It can be stated that public TCR beta signatures indicated CMV infection as well as a matching HLA type.

From the reads, TCRdb called clonotypes with MiXCR, one entry per CDR3 protein. The sample lists some 940,000 distinct CDR3 sequences, 31% occurring once. Study observations and caveats: CMV-specific TCR beta clonotypes restricted by HLA-C were the ones dominating the ex vivo response. Frequencies of public TCR beta families were cumulated, and this identified carriers of CMV plus the relevant HLA.

The sequence was obtained from a human donor in good health (CMV status not recorded). Some clones in this sample may be carry-over from other donors' samples. The chain uses TRBV27 and TRBJ1-1, with TRBD1 as a possible D gene (5 bases). The sample consisted of cultured CD8+ T cells from PBMCs, taken from culture after CMV antigen stimulation. The CDR3 DNA follows: TGTGCCAGCGGGGGTAGTATGTACACTGAAGCTTTCTTT. Protein sequence: CASGGSMYTEAFF.